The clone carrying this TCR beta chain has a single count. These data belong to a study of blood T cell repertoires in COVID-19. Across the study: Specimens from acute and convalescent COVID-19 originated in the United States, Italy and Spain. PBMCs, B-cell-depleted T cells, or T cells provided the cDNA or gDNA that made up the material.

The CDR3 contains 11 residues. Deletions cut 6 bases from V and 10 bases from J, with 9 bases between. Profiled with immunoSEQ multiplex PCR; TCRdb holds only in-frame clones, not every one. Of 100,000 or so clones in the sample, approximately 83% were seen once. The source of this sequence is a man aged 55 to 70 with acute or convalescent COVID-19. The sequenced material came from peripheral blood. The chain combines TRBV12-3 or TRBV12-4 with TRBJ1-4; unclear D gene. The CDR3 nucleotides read TGTGCCAGCAGCCAAGACACAAAACTGTTTTTT. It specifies CASSQDTKLFF.